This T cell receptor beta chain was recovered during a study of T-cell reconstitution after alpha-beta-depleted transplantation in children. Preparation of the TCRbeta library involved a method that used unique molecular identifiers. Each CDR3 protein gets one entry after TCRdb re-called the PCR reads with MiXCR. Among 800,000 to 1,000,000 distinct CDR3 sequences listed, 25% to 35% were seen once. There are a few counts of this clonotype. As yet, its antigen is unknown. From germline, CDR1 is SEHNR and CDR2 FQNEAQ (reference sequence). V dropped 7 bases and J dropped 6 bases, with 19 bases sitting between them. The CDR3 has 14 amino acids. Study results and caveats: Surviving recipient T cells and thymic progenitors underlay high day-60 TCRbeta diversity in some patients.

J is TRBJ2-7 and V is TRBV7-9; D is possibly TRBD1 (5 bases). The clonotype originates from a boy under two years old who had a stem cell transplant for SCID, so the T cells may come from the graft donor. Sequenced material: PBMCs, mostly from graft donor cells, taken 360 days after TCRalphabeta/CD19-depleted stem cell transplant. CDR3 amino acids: CASTPLDSVSEQYF. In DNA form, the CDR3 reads TGTGCCAGCACCCCTCTAGACAGCGTCTCCGAGCAGTACTTC.